This T cell receptor (beta chain) emerged from a study of post-analysis software for immune sequencing data. J was trimmed by 5 bases and V by 0 bases; bases with no gene match: 3. The germline gives CDR1 SQVTM, CDR2 ANQGSEA. This CDR3 region has 13 residues. The sample holds a few counts of this clonotype. Its target is not known. Study-level results: The study found TRBV5-6, TRBV5-1 and TRBV20-1 among about five TRBV segments more frequent in patients than controls. Controls' normalized Chao1 diversity significantly exceeded that of multiple sclerosis patients.

The authors incorporated unique molecular identifiers into the TCR beta cDNA libraries. TCRdb reanalysed the PCR reads using MiXCR and keeps one entry per CDR3 protein. Of roughly 400,000 distinct CDR3 sequences listed, approximately 38% are singletons. The specimen was blood. The source is a girl aged 2 to 9 with multiple sclerosis. This chain joins TRBV29-1 and TRBJ1-2; 7 bases agree with TRBD1. The chain's CDR3 is CSVEDLQGYGYTF. The CDR3 region has the DNA TGCAGCGTTGAAGACCTACAGGGGTATGGCTACACCTTC.